This T cell receptor (beta chain) was sequenced for a study of blood T cell repertoires in COVID-19. Looking at the study overall: PBMCs, B-cell-depleted T cells, or T cells provided the cDNA or gDNA that made up the material.

Seattle enrolled patients during active infection and tracked them longitudinally. In the original workflow: Cell counts per sample came from amplifying reference gene primers. Sequencing used immunoSEQ multiplex PCR; TCRdb keeps in-frame clones, though not all of them. For V, J and clone size, that table is used; D and trimming come from the DNA. This repertoire shows 200,000 to 250,000 clones, 75% to 90% found once; its top ten account for 2.7%. The V and J ends lost 0 bases and 3 bases respectively, with 3 bases between them. The CDR3 is made up of 12 amino acids. Germline values: CDR1 SGDLS, CDR2 YYNGEE. This clone occurred a few times.

The chain has TRBV9 and TRBJ1-2; the D is unclear. The TCR comes from a man aged 25 to 40 with COVID-19, enrolled during active disease. The material sequenced was peripheral blood. The CDR3 region is CASSVGDYGYTF. The CDR3 region has the DNA TGTGCCAGCAGCGTAGGAGACTATGGCTACACCTTC.